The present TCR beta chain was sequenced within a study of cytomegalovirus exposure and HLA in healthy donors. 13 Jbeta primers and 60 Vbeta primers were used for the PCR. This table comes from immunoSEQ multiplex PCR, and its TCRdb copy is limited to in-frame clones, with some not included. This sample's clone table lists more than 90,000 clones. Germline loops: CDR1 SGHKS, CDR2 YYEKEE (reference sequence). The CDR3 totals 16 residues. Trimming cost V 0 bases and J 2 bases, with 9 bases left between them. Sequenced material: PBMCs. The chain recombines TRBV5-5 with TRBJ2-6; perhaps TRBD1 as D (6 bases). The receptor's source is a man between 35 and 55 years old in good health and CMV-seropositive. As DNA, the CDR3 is TGTGCCAGCAGCTTGGATGGGGGCCCTGGGGCCAACGTCCTGACTTTC. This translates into CASSLDGGPGANVLTF.